The source of this T cell receptor beta chain is a study of T cell repertoires in cytomegalovirus infection (dated by TCRdb to about 2019). Regarding the complete study: Peptide stimulations targeted recently identified HLA-C-restricted CMV epitopes, whose presentation resists viral immunomodulation, together with well-studied HLA-B-restricted epitopes. Donor HLA type was relevant to the analysis, as public TCR beta signatures indicated carriage of CMV infection together with the matching HLA type.

In regard to this clonotype: Which antigen it targets is not known. It has no much larger one-base neighbor in the sample; base qualities were not kept.

Sequencing used an Illumina HiSeq 1500. The raw public reads went through TCRdb reprocessing: fastp at Q25, MiXCR clone calling, in-frame beta chains kept. Merged by CDR3 protein, the rows form single entries marked with the most common genes and DNA. This sample is represented by fewer than 1,000,000 distinct CDR3 sequences; around 30% of them were singletons. The ten largest make up over 12% of the sample. Broader findings and caveats from the paper: The ex vivo response was dominated by HLA-C-restricted CMV-specific TCR beta clonotypes, which also provided the single most frequent clonotype in two of eight donors. In both this cohort and an independent cohort of under 450 donors, the cumulative frequency of public TCR beta family members distinguished carriers of CMV infection plus the relevant HLA type.

Explained via the paper, the treatment or condition label denotes: in vitro stimulation with specific CMV peptide epitopes to enrich CMV-specific T cells. From its cysteine to its phenylalanine, the CDR3 spans 15 amino acids. The kept DNA is CDR3 alone, 45 bases in frame from the first base. The V end gives up 4 bases and the J end 8 bases, leaving 9 bases in the junction not matched to a gene. CDR1 and CDR2, looked up from the germline V gene, are MNHEY and SVGAGI. The receptor comes from a human donor in good health (CMV status not recorded). Some clones in this sample may be carry-over from other donors' samples. The sequence joins TRBV6-5 to TRBJ1-4, with 8 junctional bases fitting TRBD1. The material was cultured CD8+ T cells from PBMCs, obtained from culture after CMV antigen stimulation. The bases read TGTGCCAGCAGTTCCTATACAGGGGGATACGAAAAACTGTTTTTT. Its translation is CASSSYTGGYEKLFF.